A selection of T cell receptor beta chains follows, all from one sample in a study of blood T cell repertoires in COVID-19. TCRdb's copy holds only in-frame clones and misses some; the assay was immunoSEQ multiplex PCR. Of 200,000 or so clones in the sample, approximately 79% are singletons; the top ten hold roughly a sixth. Source material: peripheral blood. The origin of the receptors is a man aged 60 to 75 with active or convalescent COVID-19. CDR3s include the opening cysteine and the closing phenylalanine or tryptophan. D genes are given only for firm matches. Some rows have no size entry. The others give once, few or many, or a class for an expanded clone.

TRBJ1-4,-,TRBV7-2,-,TGTGCCAGTCGGGGGGGCGGTAATGAAAAACTGTTTTTT,CASRGGGNEKLFF
TRBJ2-3,-,TRBV7-8,-,TGTGCCAGCAGCCGGACTGGCAGCACAGATACGCAGTATTTT,CASSRTGSTDTQYF
TRBJ1-5,-,TRBV7-2,few,TGTGCCAGCAGCTTAGTCGTCGGGGATCAGCCCCAGCATTTT,CASSLVVGDQPQHF
TRBJ1-5,-,TRBV19,-,TGTGCCAGTAGTCGGGACTCCACGGCTCAGCCCCAGCATTTT,CASSRDSTAQPQHF
TRBJ2-7,TRBD1,TRBV29-1,-,TGCAGCGTGGACAGGGACCACGAGCAGTACTTC,CSVDRDHEQYF
TRBJ1-2,TRBD1,TRBV9,once,TGTGCCAGCAGCGCCATTAAGGGGGCGGGCTATGGCTACACCTTC,CASSAIKGAGYGYTF
TRBJ2-5,TRBD2,TRBV24-1,-,TGTGCCATAAGACCCGGGACTAGCGTCCAGACCCAGTACTTC,CAIRPGTSVQTQYF
TRBJ2-3,-,TRBV30,-,TGTGCCTGGAGTGTACAATCCGGGAGCGGCACAGATACGCAGTATTTT,CAWSVQSGSGTDTQYF
TRBJ2-3,TRBD2,TRBV2,-,TGTGCCAGCAGTGAGGGACTAGCGGGAGGCACTAGCACAGATACGCAGTATTTT,CASSEGLAGGTSTDTQYF
TRBJ1-5,TRBD1,TRBV12-3/TRBV12-4,-,TGTGCCAGCAGGGGGACAGTCAATCAGCCCCAGCATTTT,CASRGTVNQPQHF
TRBJ2-1,-,TRBV19,-,TGTGCCAGTAGTATAGGAAGACTCAACGAGCAGTTCTTC,CASSIGRLNEQFF
TRBJ1-1,-,TRBV18,-,TGTGCCAGCTCACCCCGAGGGGGGGCTAACACTGAAGCTTTCTTT,CASSPRGGANTEAFF
TRBJ1-1,TRBD1,TRBV6-5,-,TGTGCCAGCAGGTCACAGGGGGCGAGGACTGAAGCTTTCTTT,CASRSQGARTEAFF
TRBJ2-1,TRBD2,TRBV28,-,TGTGCCAGCAGTCGCCGACTAGCGGGAGGGCACAATGAGCAGTTCTTC,CASSRRLAGGHNEQFF
TRBJ2-2,-,TRBV9,-,TGTGCCAGCAGCTACCACGGAGGGGTGAACACCGGGGAGCTGTTTTTT,CASSYHGGVNTGELFF
TRBJ2-1,-,TRBV4-2,few,TGTGCCAGCAGCCCGGAATTAGCAGTCTACAATGAGCAGTTCTTC,CASSPELAVYNEQFF
TRBJ2-7,-,TRBV6-4,-,TGTGCCAGCAGTGGCCCGGGACTTGCCTACGAGCAGTACTTC,CASSGPGLAYEQYF
TRBJ2-7,-,TRBV6-1,few,TGTGCCAGCAGTGAACCTTACGAGCAGTACTTC,CASSEPYEQYF
TRBJ2-2,TRBD2,TRBV7-3,few,TGTGCCAGCAGCTTGAACCCGGGACTAGTAACCGGGGAGCTGTTTTTT,CASSLNPGLVTGELFF
TRBJ1-5,-,TRBV30,once,TGTGCCTGGAGTGTGACTCCCGATCAGCCCCAGCATTTT,CAWSVTPDQPQHF
TRBJ1-5,TRBD1,TRBV30,-,TGTGCCTGGAATAAAGCGGGACAGGGGAGTCAGCCCCAGCATTTT,CAWNKAGQGSQPQHF
TRBJ2-7,-,TRBV11-3,-,TGTGCCAGCAGCTCTGGACTCGACGAGCAGTACTTC,CASSSGLDEQYF
TRBJ2-3,-,TRBV11-2,-,TGTGCCAGCAGCTTATTAGCGGTGCAGGGAGATACGCAGTATTTT,CASSLLAVQGDTQYF
TRBJ2-1,-,TRBV19,-,TGTGCCAGTGTAGGACCCGGAGGGGGTTTAGCGGGCCTTTCCTACAATGAGCAGTTCTTC,CASVGPGGGLAGLSYNEQFF
TRBJ2-7,TRBD2,TRBV9,-,TGTGCCAGCAGCGTAGCGGGGGGAGAAGGGGCCGAGCAGTACTTC,CASSVAGGEGAEQYF
TRBJ1-6,-,TRBV2,-,TGTGCCAGCAGCCTCACCAGGGGACATAATTCACCCCTCCACTTT,CASSLTRGHNSPLHF
TRBJ2-3,TRBD2,TRBV24-1,-,TGTGCCACCAGTGATAAAGCTAGCGGGAGGGCCGGAGATACGCAGTATTTT,CATSDKASGRAGDTQYF
TRBJ1-3,-,TRBV25-1,-,TGTGCCAGCAGTGAATATAGGGGTCAACAGAGCTCTGGAAACACCATATATTTT,CASSEYRGQQSSGNTIYF